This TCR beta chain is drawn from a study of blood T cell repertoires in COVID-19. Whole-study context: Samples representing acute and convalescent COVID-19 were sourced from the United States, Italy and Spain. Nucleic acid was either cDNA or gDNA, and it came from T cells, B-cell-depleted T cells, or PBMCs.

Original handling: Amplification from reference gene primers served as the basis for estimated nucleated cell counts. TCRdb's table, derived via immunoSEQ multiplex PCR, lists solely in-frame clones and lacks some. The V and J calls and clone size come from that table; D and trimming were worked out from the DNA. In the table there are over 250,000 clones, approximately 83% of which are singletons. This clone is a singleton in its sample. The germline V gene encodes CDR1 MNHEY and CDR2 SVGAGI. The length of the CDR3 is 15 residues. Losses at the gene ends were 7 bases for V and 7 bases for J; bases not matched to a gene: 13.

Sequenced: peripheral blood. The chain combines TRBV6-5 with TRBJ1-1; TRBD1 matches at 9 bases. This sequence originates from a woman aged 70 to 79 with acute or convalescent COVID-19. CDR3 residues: CASTTPRDREGEAFF. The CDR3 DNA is TGTGCCAGCACCACCCCCCGGGACAGGGAGGGTGAAGCTTTCTTT.